Detailed here is one TCR beta chain. Its antigen is not known. The sample originates from a study of CD8 T cells in ankylosing spondylitis. General study points: Ankylosing spondylitis blood appeared to be characterized by a TCR beta motif of eight or nine highly homologous variants. Earlier literature documents some of the motif variants in reactive arthritis synovial fluid and blood.

TCRdb re-analysed the 5' RACE reads in MiXCR, keeping a single row per CDR3 protein. The sample has about 400,000 distinct CDR3 sequences; about a fifth are singletons. The junction had 8 bases not matched to a gene; V was cut back by 6 bases and J by 0 bases. CDR3 length equals 15 residues. Germline-derived CDR1 and CDR2 are DFQATT and SNEGSKA (reference sequence). V and J are TRBV20-1 and TRBJ1-5, with TRBD1 matching over 7 bases. Sample: blood, either unsorted or a sorted T cell fraction (not recorded which). This TCR was recovered from a male donor with ankylosing spondylitis. Written as DNA, the CDR3 is TGCAGTGCGACGACAGGGCCGTCTAGCAATCAGCCCCAGCATTTT. It codes for CSATTGPSSNQPQHF.